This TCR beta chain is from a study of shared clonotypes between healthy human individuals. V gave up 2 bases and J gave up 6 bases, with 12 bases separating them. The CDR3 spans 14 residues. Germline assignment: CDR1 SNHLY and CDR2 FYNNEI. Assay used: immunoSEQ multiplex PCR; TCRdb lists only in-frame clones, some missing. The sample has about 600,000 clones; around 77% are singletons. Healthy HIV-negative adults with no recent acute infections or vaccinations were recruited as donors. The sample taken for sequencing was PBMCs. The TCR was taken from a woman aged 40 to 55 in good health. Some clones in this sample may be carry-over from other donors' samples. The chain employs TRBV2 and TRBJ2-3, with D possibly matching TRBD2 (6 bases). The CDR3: CASSEIGSWDTQYF. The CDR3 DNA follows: TGTGCCAGCAGTGAAATCGGGAGTTGGGATACGCAGTATTTT.